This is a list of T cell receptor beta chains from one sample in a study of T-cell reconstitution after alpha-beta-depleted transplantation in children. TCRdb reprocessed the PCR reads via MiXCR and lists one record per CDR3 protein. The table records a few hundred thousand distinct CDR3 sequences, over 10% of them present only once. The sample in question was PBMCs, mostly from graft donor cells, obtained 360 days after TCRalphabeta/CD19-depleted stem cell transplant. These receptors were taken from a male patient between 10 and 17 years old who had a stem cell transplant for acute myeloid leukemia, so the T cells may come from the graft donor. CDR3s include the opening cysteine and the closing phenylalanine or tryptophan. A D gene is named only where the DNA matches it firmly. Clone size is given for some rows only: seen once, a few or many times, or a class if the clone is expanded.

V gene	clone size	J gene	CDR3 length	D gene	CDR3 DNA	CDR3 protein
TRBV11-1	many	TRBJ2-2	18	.	TGTGCCAGCAGCCTCCGAGGTATCGGCAGCACGAACACCGGGGAGCTGTTTTTT	CASSLRGIGSTNTGELFF
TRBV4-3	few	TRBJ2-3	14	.	TGCGCCAGCAGCCAAGGGCCCCGCACAGATACGCAGTATTTT	CASSQGPRTDTQYF
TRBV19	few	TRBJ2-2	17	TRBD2	TGTGCCAGTAATCACGGGACTAGCGCCTCGAACACCGGGGAGCTGTTTTTT	CASNHGTSASNTGELFF
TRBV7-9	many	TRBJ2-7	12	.	TGTGCCAGCAGCCATCTAGGGAACGAGCAGTACTTC	CASSHLGNEQYF
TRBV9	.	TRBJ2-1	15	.	TGTGCCAGCTGCGTAGCAGCGACATCCTACAATGAGCAGTTCTTC	CASCVAATSYNEQFF
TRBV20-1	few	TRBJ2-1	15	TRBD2	TGCAGTGCTAGTTTTAGGACTAGCGTATTCAATGAGCAGTTCTTC	CSASFRTSVFNEQFF
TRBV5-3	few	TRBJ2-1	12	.	TGTGCCAGAAGCTTGGGTGACAATGAGCAGTTCTTC	CARSLGDNEQFF
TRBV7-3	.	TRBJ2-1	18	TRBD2	TGTGCCAGCAGCTTAGGACTAGCGCCTGAGAGCTCCTACAATGAGCAGTTCTTC	CASSLGLAPESSYNEQFF
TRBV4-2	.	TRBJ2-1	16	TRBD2	TGTGCCAGCAGCCAACCATTAGCGGGGTTAAGGGGTGAGCAGTTCTTC	CASSQPLAGLRGEQFF
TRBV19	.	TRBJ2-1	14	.	TGTGCCAGTAGCGGGATCCCCCCTTGGAATGAGCAGTTCTTC	CASSGIPPWNEQFF
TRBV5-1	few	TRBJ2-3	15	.	TGCGCCAGCAGCTTGCTCGGCGGGGACACAGATACGCAGTATTTT	CASSLLGGDTDTQYF
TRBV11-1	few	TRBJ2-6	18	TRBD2	TGTGCCAGCAGCTTAAGCGGGGGGAGGGTCTCTGGGGCCAACGTCCTGACTTTC	CASSLSGGRVSGANVLTF
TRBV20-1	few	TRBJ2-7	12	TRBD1	TGCAGTGCTACGCACAGGGGGACTCCGGAGTACTTC	CSATHRGTPEYF
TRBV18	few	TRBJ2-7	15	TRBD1	TGTGCCAGCTCACCCCCGGGACAGGGATCTCGCGAGCAGTACTTC	CASSPPGQGSREQYF
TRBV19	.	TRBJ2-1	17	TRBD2	TGTGCCAGTAGTATCGGACTAGCGGGCAGCTCCTACAATGAGCAGTTCTTC	CASSIGLAGSSYNEQFF
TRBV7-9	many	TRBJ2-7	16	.	TGTGCCAGCAGCCCACGAGGTGGACCTACAGCCTACGAGCAGTACTTC	CASSPRGGPTAYEQYF
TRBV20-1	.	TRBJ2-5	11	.	TGCAGTGGTGCAGCGGAAGAGACCCAGTACTTC	CSGAAEETQYF
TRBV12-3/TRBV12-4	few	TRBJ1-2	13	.	TGTGCCAGCACCGGGAGTTCGGGCTATGGCTACACCTTC	CASTGSSGYGYTF
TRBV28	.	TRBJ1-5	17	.	TGTGCCAGCAGTTTAAGGGGAGGGTTGGGGAGCAATCAGCCCCAGCATTTT	CASSLRGGLGSNQPQHF
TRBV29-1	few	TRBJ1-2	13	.	TGCAGCGTGTGGACCAGGGAAGAGTATGGCTACACCTTC	CSVWTREEYGYTF
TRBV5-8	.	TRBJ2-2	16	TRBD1	TGTGCCAGCAGCTTACCGGGACAGACGGTTACCGGGGAGCTGTTTTTT	CASSLPGQTVTGELFF
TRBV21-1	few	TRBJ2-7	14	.	TGTGCCAGCAGCGCAAGGGCGGTTACCTACGAGCAGTACTTC	CASSARAVTYEQYF
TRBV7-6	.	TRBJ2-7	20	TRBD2	TGTGCCAGCAGCCTCCGGGTTATGGCAGCGGGAGCGCAGTTCACCTACGAGCAGTACTTC	CASSLRVMAAGAQFTYEQYF
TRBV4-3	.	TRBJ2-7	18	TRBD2	TGCGCCAGCAGCCAAGGTATCGGACTAGCGGGAGACTCCTACGAGCAGTACTTC	CASSQGIGLAGDSYEQYF
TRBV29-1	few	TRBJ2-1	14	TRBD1	TGCAGCGTTGTCGGGACAGGGAGTGTCGATGAGCAGTTCTTC	CSVVGTGSVDEQFF
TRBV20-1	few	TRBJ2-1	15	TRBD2	TGCAGTGCTAGAGAGACGCTAGCGGGAGGCAATGAGCAGTTCTTC	CSARETLAGGNEQFF
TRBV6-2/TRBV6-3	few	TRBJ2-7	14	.	TGTGCCAGCACTGGACCTTCCAGCTCCTACGAGCAGTACTTC	CASTGPSSSYEQYF
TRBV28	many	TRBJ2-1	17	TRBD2	TGTGCCAGCAGTTCGACTAGCGGGAGAATGGTTTACAATGAGCAGTTCTTC	CASSSTSGRMVYNEQFF
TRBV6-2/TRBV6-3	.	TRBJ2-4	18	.	TGTGCCAGCAGTTACAGCCATCCAGTCACGGACGCCAAAAACATTCAGTACTTC	CASSYSHPVTDAKNIQYF
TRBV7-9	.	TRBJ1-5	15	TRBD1	TGTGCCAGCAGCTTAACAGGGGCAGCCGCTCAGCCCCAGCATTTT	CASSLTGAAAQPQHF